Each of the 26 T cell receptor beta chains below was sequenced from the same sample in a study of cytomegalovirus exposure and HLA in healthy donors. It was with 60 Vbeta and 13 Jbeta primers that the PCR ran. The data were produced by immunoSEQ multiplex PCR, yet TCRdb's version contains in-frame clones alone and is incomplete. The table has about 120,000 clones, 74% seen once; the top ten hold 3% to 5%. The source material was PBMCs. The receptor set was obtained from a man aged 40-49 years in good health and CMV-seropositive.

This chain joins TRBV5-1 and TRBJ2-1; 9 bases align to TRBD2. Germline CDR1 reads SGHRS; CDR2 reads YFSETQ. The CDR3 is 15 amino acids. After removal of 2 bases from V and 6 bases from J, the junction contained 6 bases not matched to a gene. DNA for the CDR3: TGCGCCAGCAGCTTAACTAGCGGGCAGACCAATGAGCAGTTCTTC. Its translation: CASSLTSGQTNEQFF.

The chain joins TRBV5-1 to TRBJ2-7; 7 nucleotides match TRBD1. The CDR3 contains 14 residues. J was trimmed by 1 base and V by 4 bases; bases with no gene match: 5. Germline lookup yields CDR1 SGHRS and CDR2 YFSETQ. CDR3 in DNA: TGCGCCAGCAGCCCCGGGACAGCGTCCTACGAGCAGTACTTC. The encoded protein is CASSPGTASYEQYF. Full variable domain (outside the CDR3, taken from reference TRBV5-1 and TRBJ2-7): KAGVTQTPRYLIKTRGQQVTLSCSPISGHRSVSWYQQTPGQGLQFLFEYFSETQRNKGNFPGRFSGRQFSNSRSEMNVSTLELGDSALYLCASSPGTASYEQYFGPGTRLTVT.

The genes are TRBV5-1 and TRBJ2-2; the D gene is possibly TRBD1 (5 bases). Germline V gives CDR1 SGHRS, CDR2 YFSETQ. The length of the CDR3 is 14 residues. V was trimmed by 5 bases and J by 0 bases, leaving 8 bases between them. The CDR3 loop is CASRDSSNTGELFF. Written as DNA, the CDR3 is TGCGCCAGCAGAGACAGTTCGAACACCGGGGAGCTGTTTTTT.

This clone was observed a handful of times. This chain uses TRBV9 with TRBJ2-3; a weak D match, TRBD2 (5 bases). V gave up 3 bases and J gave up 6 bases, with 11 bases separating them. The CDR3 covers 13 residues. Looked up from germline, CDR1 is SGDLS and CDR2 is YYNGEE. The CDR3 DNA reads as TGTGCCAGCAGCGCAGGACTGGGGGATACGCAGTATTTT. This sequence encodes CASSAGLGDTQYF. Complete variable domain (other parts from reference TRBV9 and TRBJ2-3): DSGVTQTPKHLITATGQRVTLRCSPRSGDLSVYWYQQSLDQGLQFLIQYYNGEERAKGNILERFSAQQFPDLHSELNLSSLELGDSALYFCASSAGLGDTQYFGPGTRLTVL.

V usage is TRBV7-9 and J usage is TRBJ1-2; TRBD1 might be the D (6 bases). V lost 1 base, J lost 0 bases, and 15 bases lay in between. In germline, CDR1 is SEHNR, CDR2 FQNEAQ (reference sequence). The CDR3 covers 17 residues. The CDR3 reads CASSLDLGGGANYGYTF. The CDR3 nucleotides are TGTGCCAGCAGCTTAGACCTCGGGGGGGGCGCTAACTATGGCTACACCTTC. The entire variable domain, with the rest obtained from reference TRBV7-9 and TRBJ1-2, is as follows: DTGVSQNPRHKITKRGQNVTFRCDPISEHNRLYWYRQTLGQGPEFLTYFQNEAQLEKSRLLSDRFSAERPKGSFSTLEIQRTEQGDSAMYLCASSLDLGGGANYGYTFGSGTRLTVV.

A single count supports this clone. The chain is built from TRBV15 and TRBJ1-6, with D perhaps matching TRBD1 (5 bases). The CDR3 totals 15 residues. V lost 5 bases and J 7 bases, leaving 15 bases between the germline ends. Germline assignment: CDR1 LNHNV and CDR2 YYDKDF (reference sequence). The CDR3, as DNA: TGTGCCACCAGCCTTATGACAGTCTCCAATTCACCCCTCCACTTT. Translation gives CATSLMTVSNSPLHF.

V and J are TRBV28 and TRBJ2-3, with D possibly being TRBD1 (6 bases). This CDR3 is built from 14 residues. The V gene's germline CDR1 is MDHEN and CDR2 SYDVKM. V lost 4 bases, J lost 8 bases, and 16 bases lay in between. The CDR3 nucleotides read TGTGCCAGCAGTTCGGATGGGACAAGCGGTACGCAGTATTTT. Its protein is CASSSDGTSGTQYF. The variable domain in full, completed from reference TRBV28 and TRBJ2-3, reads DVKVTQSSRYLVKRTGEKVFLECVQDMDHENMFWYRQDPGLGLRLIYFSYDVKMKEKGDIPEGYSVSREKKERFSLILESASTNQTSMYLCASSSDGTSGTQYFGPGTRLTVL.

The chain couples TRBV9 to TRBJ2-3, with a weak D call TRBD1 (6 bases). Germline values: CDR1 SGDLS, CDR2 YYNGEE. The CDR3 has 16 amino acids. Trimming pared 1 base from V and 1 base from J, leaving 13 bases between. The CDR3 DNA sequence: TGTGCCAGCAGCGTATCGGACAGATCCGGCACAGATACGCAGTATTTT. Its protein product is CASSVSDRSGTDTQYF.

This clone was counted once. The chain uses TRBV19 and TRBJ2-3; D gene unclear. V was clipped by 10 bases and J by 2 bases, with 16 bases between them. Germline CDR1 and CDR2: LNHDA and SQIVND (reference sequence). The CDR3 sequence is 14 residues long. This CDR3 is CATSTRLATDTQYF. Here the CDR3 DNA reads TGTGCCACATCGACACGTTTGGCCACAGATACGCAGTATTTT.

The chain is built from TRBV27 and TRBJ2-5; 9 nucleotides line up with TRBD1. This CDR3 is 14 amino acids long. Trimming at V came to 6 bases and at J to 4 bases, leaving 6 bases not matched to a gene. Germline CDR1 and CDR2: MNHEY and SMNVEV (reference sequence). For the CDR3, the DNA is TGTGCCAGCAGCCTGAACAGGGGGCGAGAGACCCAGTACTTC. It translates to CASSLNRGRETQYF.

The chain employs TRBV7-7 and TRBJ2-1; 8 bases fit TRBD2. Germline V gene lookup returns CDR1 SSHAT and CDR2 FNYEAQ (reference sequence). With 1 base clipped from V and 7 bases from J, the junction kept 6 bases outside the gene matches. The CDR3 length is 15 residues. The chain's CDR3 is CASSLGTGGPNEQFF. CDR3 DNA sequence: TGTGCCAGCAGCTTAGGAACGGGGGGGCCTAATGAGCAGTTCTTC.

The V gene is TRBV7-9, the J gene TRBJ2-1, with TRBD2 matching over 7 bases. Trimming removed 4 bases from V and 10 bases from J; junction bases left unmatched: 7. CDR1 is SEHNR, CDR2 FQNEAQ, per germline (reference sequence). This CDR3 comprises 13 residues. In DNA form, the CDR3 reads TGTGCCAGCAGCTCCCGGGGAGGGAGCGAGCAGTTCTTC. It codes for CASSSRGGSEQFF.

This clone has more than one count but fewer than ten. The chain couples TRBV27 to TRBJ2-6; 8 positions match TRBD1. The V segment lost 1 base and the J segment 2 bases; nucleotides outside the gene matches: 1. From germline, CDR1 is MNHEY and CDR2 SMNVEV (reference sequence). The CDR3 is 16 residues long. The CDR3 reads CASSLWTGPGANVLTF. CDR3 coding DNA: TGTGCCAGCAGTTTATGGACAGGGCCTGGGGCCAACGTCCTGACTTTC.

This clone was detected a few times. The V gene is TRBV5-1, the J gene TRBJ1-4; TRBD1 aligns across 8 bases. Per germline, CDR1 SGHRS and CDR2 YFSETQ. CDR3 size: 16 residues. V shed 4 bases and J 1 base; nucleotides not matched to a gene: 6. The CDR3 DNA is TGCGCCAGCAGCCCCCAGGGGGCAGAAACTAATGAAAAACTGTTTTTT. Its protein product is CASSPQGAETNEKLFF.

The sample holds one count of this clone. The chain is built from TRBV7-8 and TRBJ2-7; possibly TRBD2 for D (7 bases). The ends were cut back, 5 bases at V and 1 base at J, with 15 bases in the middle. CDR3 length: 15 residues. Per germline, CDR1 SGHVS and CDR2 FQNEAQ. CDR3 protein: CASSPRRGTSYEQYF. CDR3 in DNA: TGTGCCAGCAGCCCTCGGCGGGGGACATCCTACGAGCAGTACTTC.

The chain links TRBV7-3 to TRBJ2-1; 8 bases are a match to TRBD2. With 4 bases clipped from V and 6 bases from J, the junction kept 5 bases outside the gene matches. Per the germline V gene, CDR1 is SGHTA and CDR2 is FQGTGA. The CDR3 has 14 amino acids. DNA for the CDR3: TGTGCCAGCAGCTCTATTAGCGGGACCAATGAGCAGTTCTTC. Residues: CASSSISGTNEQFF.

This clone was detected only a few times. Within the sample, other DNA sequences also encode this same CDR3. The V gene is TRBV7-2, the J gene TRBJ2-7, with 9 positions matching TRBD2. This CDR3 comprises 13 residues. The germline V gene encodes CDR1 SGHTA and CDR2 FQGNSA. V lost 5 bases, J lost 3 bases, and 2 bases stayed unmatched. The CDR3 DNA reads TGTGCCAGCAGCCTTAGCGGGAGCTACGAGCAGTACTTC. It codes for CASSLSGSYEQYF.

The gene calls are TRBV6-6 and TRBJ1-3, with D perhaps TRBD1 (6 bases). This CDR3 is built from 15 residues. Trimming removed 7 bases at V and 1 base at J, with 14 bases between. The germline V gene has CDR1 MNHNY and CDR2 SVGAGI (reference sequence). Written as DNA, the CDR3 is TGTGCCAGCATTGACACAGGGATATCTGGAAACACCATATATTTT. This gives the protein CASIDTGISGNTIYF.

V and J are TRBV4-2 and TRBJ1-4; D not resolved. CDR3 size: 16 residues. From germline, CDR1 is LGHNA and CDR2 YNFKEQ. With 1 base removed from V and 4 bases from J, the gap between germline ends came to 13 bases. The CDR3 nucleotides are TGTGCCAGCAGCCAAGGACCCGGGAACTTTAATGAAAAACTGTTTTTT. It encodes CASSQGPGNFNEKLFF.

The chain recombines TRBV28 with TRBJ2-7; 12 nucleotides line up with TRBD1. The CDR3 consists of 15 residues. CDR1 is MDHEN and CDR2 is SYDVKM in the germline V gene. V was clipped by 2 bases and J by 5 bases; unmatched bases: 4. This CDR3 is CASSLPGQGAHEQYF. CDR3 nucleotides: TGTGCCAGCAGTTTACCGGGACAGGGGGCCCACGAGCAGTACTTC.

This CDR3 is CSVEGLADNHEQFF. CDR3 coding DNA: TGCAGCGTCGAGGGACTAGCGGACAATCATGAGCAGTTCTTC. V is TRBV29-1 and J is TRBJ2-1, with 11 bases aligning to TRBD2. CDR1 and CDR2 (germline): SQVTM, ANQGSEA. CDR3 size: 14 residues. V shed 6 bases and J 8 bases; nucleotides not matched to a gene: 9.

The J gene is TRBJ2-7, the V gene TRBV19, with D maybe TRBD1 (5 bases). V was cut by 3 bases and J by 2 bases, with 14 bases left in between. This CDR3 comprises 15 residues. Germline V gives CDR1 LNHDA, CDR2 SQIVND (reference sequence). CDR3 region: CASSMVTGGPYEQYF. In DNA form, the CDR3 reads TGTGCCAGTAGTATGGTTACAGGTGGACCCTACGAGCAGTACTTC.

The chain recombines TRBV4-1 with TRBJ1-2, with D maybe TRBD1 (6 bases). The CDR3 spans 16 residues. Germline V gene data show CDR1 as MGHRA and CDR2 as YSYEKL. V was cut by 4 bases and J by 8 bases, with 23 bases left in between. CDR3 in DNA: TGCGCCAGCAGCCCGGGGGGGGGCGCGGTGGAATGGGGCTACACCTTC. Its protein product is CASSPGGGAVEWGYTF.

The rearrangement uses TRBV27 and TRBJ2-5, with D tentatively TRBD2 (5 bases). Germline assignment: CDR1 MNHEY and CDR2 SMNVEV (reference sequence). The CDR3 loop spans 14 amino acids. The ends were cut back, 0 bases at V and 5 bases at J, with 10 bases in the middle. In DNA, the CDR3 is TGTGCCAGCAGTTTATCCCGGGGTCAGGAGACCCAGTACTTC. This translates into CASSLSRGQETQYF.

This clone has a single count. V usage is TRBV4-1 and J usage is TRBJ2-7, with a possible D match to TRBD1 (6 bases). V shed 1 base and J shed 3 bases, with 22 bases lying between them. Germline assignment: CDR1 MGHRA and CDR2 YSYEKL. The CDR3 extends over 18 amino acids. As DNA, the CDR3 is TGCGCCAGCAGCCAAGGGGGACCCCGGGACATTGGGCACTACGAGCAGTACTTC. Translating it yields CASSQGGPRDIGHYEQYF.

The V gene is TRBV6-1, the J gene TRBJ2-5; TRBD1 matches at 8 bases. The DNA end lines up better with TRBJ2-7; the J call may be wrong. The CDR3 covers 13 residues. CDR1 and CDR2 (germline): MNHNS, SASEGT. The CDR3 sequence: CASTWTGRYEQYF. The CDR3 DNA follows: TGTGCCAGCACTTGGACAGGGCGGTACGAGCAGTACTTC.